A single sample is the source of the 21 T cell receptor beta chains below, sequenced in a study of T cells in Graves' hyperthyroidism and ophthalmopathy. Template material for amplifying TCR beta CDR3 regions consisted of RNA transcripts. Primed by the HTBI set, a first-round RT-PCR was run on the TCR CDR3. TCRdb re-called the multiplex PCR reads through MiXCR, storing one row per CDR3 protein. The table shows 400,000 to 600,000 distinct CDR3 sequences, with 20% occurring only once. Sequencing was performed on blood. Receptors originate from a man between 18 and 35 years old with Graves' hyperthyroidism.

The chain is built from TRBV12-3 or TRBV12-4 and TRBJ1-2; D unresolved. V was pared by 8 bases and J by 3 bases, with 22 bases between. This CDR3 spans 16 amino acids. The CDR3 loop reads CASASMTAQDHYGYTF. The CDR3 region has the DNA TGTGCCAGCGCCTCAATGACCGCCCAGGACCACTATGGCTACACCTTC.

This clonotype was picked up many times. The chain carries TRBV5-1 and TRBJ2-7; D ambiguous. The germline CDR1 and CDR2 sequences are SGHRS and YFSETQ. This CDR3 has 15 residues. The ends were cut back, 1 base at V and 2 bases at J, with 13 bases in the middle. The CDR3 reads CASSLSRSGTYEQYF. The CDR3 DNA follows: TGCGCCAGCAGCTTGAGCAGGTCCGGTACCTACGAGCAGTACTTC.

This clonotype was found many times. The rearrangement joins TRBV12-3 or TRBV12-4 to TRBJ2-7; D is perhaps TRBD1 or TRBD2 (7 bases each). Trimming pared 5 bases from V and 7 bases from J, leaving 15 bases between. This CDR3 spans 13 amino acids. CDR3 sequence: CASSTLRGGEQYF. The CDR3 DNA reads as TGTGCCAGCAGTACCCTCAGGGGGGGGGAGCAGTACTTC.

This clonotype was counted ten times or more. V and J are TRBV27 and TRBJ2-7; tentative D call: TRBD2 (5 bases). The CDR3 is 14 amino acids. The V and J ends lost 5 bases and 3 bases respectively, with 14 bases between them. Germline V gene data show CDR1 as MNHEY and CDR2 as SMNVEV (reference sequence). This CDR3 reads CASSPRREGYEQYF. CDR3 DNA: TGTGCCAGCAGTCCGCGCCGGGAAGGCTACGAGCAGTACTTC.

This clonotype was detected ten times or more. The rearrangement joins TRBV30 to TRBJ1-1, with D hard to call. The CDR3 runs to 12 residues. V was shortened by 3 bases and J by 6 bases, with 11 bases between the two germline ends. Germline loops: CDR1 GTSNPN, CDR2 SVGIG (reference sequence). The CDR3 nucleotides read TGTGCCTGGAGATCCAGGTGGGCTGAAGCTTTCTTT. It encodes CAWRSRWAEAFF. Filled out from reference TRBV30 and TRBJ1-1, the complete variable domain reads SQTIHQWPATLVQPVGSPLSLECTVEGTSNPNLYWYRQAAGRGLQLLFYSVGIGQISSEVPQNLSASRPQDRQFILSSKKLLLSDSGFYLCAWRSRWAEAFFGQGTRLTVV.

The V call is TRBV12-3 or TRBV12-4, the J call TRBJ2-2, with a tentative D call TRBD2 (5 bases). The V gene lost 6 bases and the J gene lost 4 bases, with 21 bases spanning the gap. This CDR3 is built from 17 residues. CDR3 bases: TGTGCCAGCAGCCAAACTATTAGAGCGGTGGGCACCGGGGAGCTGTTTTTT. It specifies CASSQTIRAVGTGELFF.

This clonotype was observed a handful of times. The CDR3 DNA is TGTGCCAGCAACTCATTAGCGGTTAGAGAGACCCAGTACTTC. Protein: CASNSLAVRETQYF. The V and J genes are TRBV7-8 and TRBJ2-5; D might be TRBD2 (6 bases). Germline loops: CDR1 SGHVS, CDR2 FQNEAQ. V was clipped by 7 bases and J by 4 bases, with 16 bases between them. The CDR3 length is 14 residues.

The rearrangement joins TRBV4-1 to TRBJ1-3, with a possible D match to TRBD1 (5 bases). This CDR3 contains 15 residues. Looked up from germline, CDR1 is MGHRA and CDR2 is YSYEKL. V was clipped by 1 base and J by 4 bases, with 11 bases between them. The CDR3 nucleotides are TGCGCCAGCAGCCAAGTCGGGGCACTCGGAAACACCATATATTTT. This sequence encodes CASSQVGALGNTIYF.

This clonotype has at least ten counts. This rearrangement joins TRBV20-1 to TRBJ2-7, with D possibly TRBD2 on 5 matching bases. V lost 3 bases to trimming and J lost 7 bases, with 13 bases between them. Looked up from germline, CDR1 is DFQATT and CDR2 is SNEGSKA (reference sequence). This CDR3 is 12 amino acids long. CDR3 residues: CSASIPSGEQYF. CDR3 bases: TGCAGTGCTAGTATTCCTTCGGGGGAGCAGTACTTC.

Many counts were recorded for this clonotype. This sequence joins TRBV11-2 and TRBJ1-2; maybe TRBD1 (6 bases). CDR1 is SGHAT, CDR2 FQNNGV, per germline. V was cut by 2 bases and J by 7 bases, with 11 bases left in between. The CDR3 spans 13 residues. In DNA form, the CDR3 reads TGTGCCAGCAGCTTAACCGGGACATTTGGCTACACCTTC. Encoded protein: CASSLTGTFGYTF.

This clonotype was recorded at least ten times. The chain carries TRBV7-9 and TRBJ2-7, with no clear D. The CDR3 loop spans 12 amino acids. V shed 6 bases and J shed 5 bases, with 11 bases lying between them. CDR1 and CDR2 (germline): SEHNR, FQNEAQ (reference sequence). CDR3 sequence: CASSSISHEQYF. Written as DNA, the CDR3 is TGTGCCAGCAGTTCCATTTCCCACGAGCAGTACTTC.

As regards this clonotype: An end of the junction differs from the germline gene, which may be a read error. The chain has TRBV19 and TRBJ1-5, with D perhaps TRBD1 (5 bases). Germline values: CDR1 LNHDA, CDR2 SQIVND (reference sequence). The CDR3 spans 16 residues. The CDR3: CASSIRWRQSNQPLHF. CDR3 bases: TGTGCCAGTAGTATTCGGTGGCGACAGTCGAATCAGCCCCTGCATTTT.

The chain joins TRBV30 to TRBJ2-3; D is unresolved. Trimming removed 3 bases at V and 6 bases at J, with 7 bases between. The germline gives CDR1 GTSNPN, CDR2 SVGIG (reference sequence). The CDR3 has 11 residues. For the CDR3, the DNA is TGTGCCTGGAGGTGTGTGGATACGCAGTATTTT. Translating it yields CAWRCVDTQYF.

The V gene is TRBV30, the J gene TRBJ2-7; D possibly matches TRBD1 or TRBD2 (5 bases each). CDR1 and CDR2 (germline): GTSNPN, SVGIG (reference sequence). Trimming removed 4 bases from V and 5 bases from J, with 9 bases in between. The CDR3 runs 11 residues. The CDR3 protein is CAWTGRDEQYF. Written as DNA, the CDR3 is TGTGCCTGGACAGGGCGGGACGAGCAGTACTTC.

This clonotype was seen only a few times. The chain employs TRBV20-1 and TRBJ2-7, with 12 bases lining up with TRBD2. Germline V gene data show CDR1 as DFQATT and CDR2 as SNEGSKA (reference sequence). V shed 0 bases, J shed 3 bases, and the junction held 3 bases outside the gene matches. The CDR3 has 15 amino acids. CDR3 residues: CSARDLAGGGYEQYF. CDR3 in DNA: TGCAGTGCTAGAGATCTAGCGGGGGGGGGCTACGAGCAGTACTTC.

This clonotype was recorded only once. This chain uses TRBV6-2 or TRBV6-3 with TRBJ1-5; unclear D gene. CDR3 size: 15 residues. CDR1 and CDR2 from the germline V gene are MNHEY and SVGEGT. Trimming left V 8 bases short and J 4 bases short, with 18 bases between. CDR3 DNA: TGTGCCAGCGGATCGACAAAAACAGCGAATCAGCCCCAGCATTTT. This gives the protein CASGSTKTANQPQHF.

There are a few counts of this clonotype. J is TRBJ2-3 and V is TRBV7-6, with 9 bases that match TRBD2. Looked up from germline, CDR1 is SGHVS and CDR2 is FNYEAQ. The J segment lost 5 bases and the V segment lost 4 bases, leaving 4 bases of the junction unmatched. The CDR3 spans 14 residues. The CDR3 reads CASSSRGGLDTQYF. The CDR3 DNA sequence: TGTGCCAGCAGCTCGCGGGGGGGCCTAGATACGCAGTATTTT.

The chain has TRBV24-1 and TRBJ2-5, with 14 bases that match TRBD2. CDR1 KGHDR and CDR2 SFDVKD come from the germline V gene. V dropped 4 bases and J dropped 1; count of bases not matched to a gene: 4. This CDR3 spans 17 amino acids. CDR3 protein: CATSDVGLAGAQETQYF. The CDR3 DNA reads TGTGCCACCAGTGACGTGGGACTAGCGGGGGCCCAAGAGACCCAGTACTTC.

This clonotype was counted only a few times. The CDR3 reads CASQTEAFF. CDR3 sequence (DNA): TGTGCCAGCCAGACTGAAGCTTTCTTT. The chain joins TRBV2 to TRBJ1-1; D unclear. Germline V gene sequence: CDR1 SNHLY, CDR2 FYNNEI. The V gene lost 8 bases and the J gene lost 5 bases, with 3 bases spanning the gap. The CDR3 runs 9 residues. Filled out from reference TRBV2 and TRBJ1-1, the complete variable domain reads EPEVTQTPSHQVTQMGQEVILRCVPISNHLYFYWYRQILGQKVEFLVSFYNNEISEKSEIFDDQFSVERPDGSNFTLKIRSTKLEDSAMYFCASQTEAFFGQGTRLTVV.

This clonotype was recorded many times. The chain employs TRBV24-1 and TRBJ2-7, with D possibly called TRBD1 or TRBD2 (6 bases each). Looked up from germline, CDR1 is KGHDR and CDR2 is SFDVKD. The V and J ends lost 4 bases and 7 bases respectively, with 22 bases between them. The CDR3 has 16 residues. CDR3 loop: CATSDSGGTHLREQYF. The CDR3 coding sequence is TGTGCCACCAGTGACTCCGGCGGGACACACCTACGAGAGCAGTACTTC.

This chain connects TRBV2 to TRBJ2-2, with TRBD2 matching 8 bases. CDR1 is SNHLY and CDR2 is FYNNEI in the germline V gene. This CDR3 has 16 amino acids. The ends lost 3 bases at V and 0 bases at J; junction bases unmatched: 3. In nucleotides, the CDR3 is TGTGCCAGCAGTGACAGGGGACTAGCGAACACCGGGGAGCTGTTTTTT. Encoded protein: CASSDRGLANTGELFF.